This is a list of T cell receptor beta chains from one sample in a study of OX40 agonist ivuxolimab in advanced cancers. The data were produced by immunoSEQ multiplex PCR, yet TCRdb's version contains in-frame clones alone and is incomplete. The top ten clones hold roughly 34% of a sample with about 18,000 clones, around 87% of them seen once. The sample was CD4+ or CD8+ T cells sorted from blood, taken in a trial of the OX40 agonist ivuxolimab. The receptors derive from an adult with an advanced solid tumor such as melanoma, head and neck, liver or kidney cancer. CDR3s include the opening cysteine and the closing phenylalanine or tryptophan. The order of the fields is D gene, V gene, clone size, J gene, CDR3 DNA, CDR3 protein. A D gene is named only where the DNA matches it firmly. Not every row has a clone size; where given, it reads once, few, many or a size class.

D gene: TRBD1; V gene: TRBV7-2; clone size: .; J gene: TRBJ2-7; CDR3 DNA: TGTGCCAGCAGCATTCCCGGGACAGGGGCCTACGAGCAGTACTTC; CDR3 protein: CASSIPGTGAYEQYF
D gene: .; V gene: TRBV27; clone size: .; J gene: TRBJ2-1; CDR3 DNA: TGTGCCAGCAGTTTAAGTATCGGCAGGAATGAGCAGTTCTTC; CDR3 protein: CASSLSIGRNEQFF
D gene: TRBD2; V gene: TRBV19; clone size: .; J gene: TRBJ2-1; CDR3 DNA: TGTGCCAGTAGTACCGGACTAGCGGGAGGGCGTAATGAGCAGTTCTTC; CDR3 protein: CASSTGLAGGRNEQFF
D gene: .; V gene: TRBV5-6; clone size: .; J gene: TRBJ1-5; CDR3 DNA: TGTGCCAGCAGCCGCGGACCGAATAGCAATCAGCCCCAGCATTTT; CDR3 protein: CASSRGPNSNQPQHF
D gene: .; V gene: TRBV13; clone size: .; J gene: TRBJ1-1; CDR3 DNA: TGTGCCAGCAGCCACTCGGGGGGCCCTGAAGCTTTCTTT; CDR3 protein: CASSHSGGPEAFF
D gene: .; V gene: TRBV7-3; clone size: once; J gene: TRBJ1-1; CDR3 DNA: TGTGCCAGCAGCTTAACGGCTAAGGATTCGAACACTGAAGCTTTCTTT; CDR3 protein: CASSLTAKDSNTEAFF
D gene: .; V gene: TRBV10-3; clone size: .; J gene: TRBJ1-4; CDR3 DNA: TGTGCCATCGGGCAGGGAAATGAAAAACTGTTTTTT; CDR3 protein: CAIGQGNEKLFF
D gene: .; V gene: TRBV9; clone size: once; J gene: TRBJ2-2; CDR3 DNA: TGTGCCAGCAGCTCCGCGAACACCGGGGAGCTGTTTTTT; CDR3 protein: CASSSANTGELFF
D gene: TRBD1; V gene: TRBV9; clone size: .; J gene: TRBJ1-2; CDR3 DNA: TGTGCCAGCAGCGTAGGACAGGGTTACTATGGCTACACCTTC; CDR3 protein: CASSVGQGYYGYTF
D gene: .; V gene: TRBV18; clone size: .; J gene: TRBJ1-4; CDR3 DNA: TGTGCCAGCTCACCCACCGGGGATCGGAGGAATGAAAAACTGTTTTTT; CDR3 protein: CASSPTGDRRNEKLFF
D gene: .; V gene: TRBV27; clone size: .; J gene: TRBJ2-3; CDR3 DNA: TGTGCCAGCAGTACAGGGACGCAGGGTACGCAGTATTTT; CDR3 protein: CASSTGTQGTQYF
D gene: .; V gene: TRBV5-8; clone size: .; J gene: TRBJ1-1; CDR3 DNA: TGTGCCAGCAGCAGCCCAATAAGAACTGAAGCTTTCTTT; CDR3 protein: CASSSPIRTEAFF
D gene: .; V gene: TRBV18; clone size: .; J gene: TRBJ1-5; CDR3 DNA: TGTGCCAGCTCACCGAGCGAGAGGAATCAGCCCCAGCATTTT; CDR3 protein: CASSPSERNQPQHF
D gene: .; V gene: TRBV4-2; clone size: .; J gene: TRBJ2-3; CDR3 DNA: TGTGCCAGCAGCCAAACGACGACAGATACGCAGTATTTT; CDR3 protein: CASSQTTTDTQYF